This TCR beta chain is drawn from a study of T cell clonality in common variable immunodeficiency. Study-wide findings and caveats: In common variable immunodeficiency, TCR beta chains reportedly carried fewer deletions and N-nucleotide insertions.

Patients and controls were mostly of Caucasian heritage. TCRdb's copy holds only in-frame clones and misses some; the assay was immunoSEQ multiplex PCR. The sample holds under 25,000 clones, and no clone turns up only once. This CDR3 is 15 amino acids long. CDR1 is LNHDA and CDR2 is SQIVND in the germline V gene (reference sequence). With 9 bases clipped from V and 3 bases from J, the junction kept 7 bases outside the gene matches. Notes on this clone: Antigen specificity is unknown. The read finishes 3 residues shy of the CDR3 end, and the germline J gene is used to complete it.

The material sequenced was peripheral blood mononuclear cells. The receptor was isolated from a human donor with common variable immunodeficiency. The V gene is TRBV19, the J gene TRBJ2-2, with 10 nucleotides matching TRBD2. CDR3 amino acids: CASRLAGVHTGELFF. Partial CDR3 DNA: TGTGCCAGCAGGCTAGCGGGAGTCCACACCGGGGAG.